This T cell receptor beta chain stems from a study of cytomegalovirus exposure and HLA in healthy donors. Study in general: Falling in the Caucasian-associated ancestry cluster were 81% of approximately 400 genotyped donors.

Notes on the study in general: Sequencing artifact likely explains a cluster of highly shared sequence variants. Association with HLA alleles at 0.05 false discovery rate was found for 17,000 or so TCR beta sequences in a later analysis. A later analysis reportedly identified an Asian-associated ancestry cluster as carrying fewer N-insertions than the approximately 710-donor mean.

With regard to this clone: Its target is unknown.

This CDR3 is 13 amino acids long. Germline lookup yields CDR1 MDHEN and CDR2 SYDVKM. V shed 8 bases and J shed 6 bases, with 13 bases lying between them. The PCR ran on 60 Vbeta and 13 Jbeta primers. Sequencing used immunoSEQ multiplex PCR; TCRdb keeps in-frame clones, though not all of them. The table gives around 200,000 clones; the top ten clones make up 1.1% of it. The chain employs TRBV28 and TRBJ1-4; the D gene is possibly TRBD1 (6 bases). Source material: PBMCs. The source of this sequence is a girl between 2 and 10 years old in good health and CMV-seropositive. CDR3 sequence (DNA): TGTGCCAGCGAGGGACACGTTCATGAAAAACTGTTTTTT. It encodes CASEGHVHEKLFF.